What follows is one T cell receptor beta chain and its context. This sample was included in a study of response to subunit inactivated influenza vaccine. A single record per CDR3 protein comes from TCRdb applying MiXCR to the RT-PCR reads. The data contain about 540,000 distinct CDR3 sequences, roughly 25% of them seen just once; the ten biggest clones take up approximately 3%. The data were also submitted as part of a second study, on T cells expressing NK-cell markers. That study adds: For TCR beta, cDNA was produced by 5'RACE template switching with UMIs. According to the study, TCR beta repertoires originated from sorted CD3+CD56+NKG2C+, CD3+CD56+NKG2C- and CD3+CD56-NKG2C+ T cells. Seven HCMV-seropositive donors and one seronegative donor made up the eight sequenced donors. In six donors, dominant NKG2C+ clonotypes were about 1.0-7.5% of CD8+ T cells.

Specimen: CD4+ T cells sorted from PBMCs, collected roughly 12 days after vaccination. The clonotype originates from a man aged 45-65 years who received an inactivated influenza vaccine.

CDR3 sequence reads: CASRGGQAYGYTF. The CDR3 DNA sequence: TGTGCCAGCCGTGGTGGGCAGGCGTATGGCTACACCTTC. The chain carries TRBV2 and TRBJ1-2; D remains unclear. The CDR3 is 13 residues long. Germline V gene lookup returns CDR1 SNHLY and CDR2 FYNNEI. V lost 8 bases to trimming and J lost 5 bases, with 15 bases between them.